This T cell receptor beta chain was sequenced for a study of cytomegalovirus exposure and HLA in healthy donors. For the study at large: Findings of an earlier analysis included over 95 million unique TCR beta sequences from 200 million or so T cells.

General study findings and limits: Most CMV-associated TCR beta chains appeared HLA-restricted in a later analysis. Among TCR beta chains, those listed as cytomegalovirus-associated numbered about 160.

The PCR contained 60 Vbeta and 13 Jbeta primers. The data were produced by immunoSEQ multiplex PCR, yet TCRdb's version contains in-frame clones alone and is incomplete. Among 130,000 or so clones listed, 75% to 85% were seen once. This clone has more than one count but fewer than ten. Its target is not known. Other DNA sequences in this sample translate to the same CDR3. The CDR3 extends over 13 amino acids. The ends were cut back, 6 bases at V and 2 bases at J, with 7 bases in the middle. Germline CDR1 is SNHLY and CDR2 is FYNNEI. This sequence originates from a man aged 35-49 years in good health and CMV-seronegative. The material sequenced was PBMCs. This chain uses TRBV2 with TRBJ2-2, with D maybe TRBD1 (5 bases). The CDR3 DNA reads TGTGCCAGCAGGACAGAAAACACCGGGGAGCTGTTTTTT. Its translation is CASRTENTGELFF.